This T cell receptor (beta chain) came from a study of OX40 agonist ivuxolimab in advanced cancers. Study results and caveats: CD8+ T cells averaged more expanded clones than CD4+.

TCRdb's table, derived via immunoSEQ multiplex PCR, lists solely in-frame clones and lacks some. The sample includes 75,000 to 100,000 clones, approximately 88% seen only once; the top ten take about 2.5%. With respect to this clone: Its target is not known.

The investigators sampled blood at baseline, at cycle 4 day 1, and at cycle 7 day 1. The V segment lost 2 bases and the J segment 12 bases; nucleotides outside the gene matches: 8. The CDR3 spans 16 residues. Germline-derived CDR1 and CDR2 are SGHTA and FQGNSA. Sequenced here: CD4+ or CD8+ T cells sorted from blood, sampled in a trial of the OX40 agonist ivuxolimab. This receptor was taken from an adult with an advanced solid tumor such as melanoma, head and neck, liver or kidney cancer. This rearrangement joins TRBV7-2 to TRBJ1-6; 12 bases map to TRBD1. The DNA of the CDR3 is TGTGCCAGCAGCTTAAGGAGGGGACAGGGGGCTGGACCCCTCCACTTT. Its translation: CASSLRRGQGAGPLHF.